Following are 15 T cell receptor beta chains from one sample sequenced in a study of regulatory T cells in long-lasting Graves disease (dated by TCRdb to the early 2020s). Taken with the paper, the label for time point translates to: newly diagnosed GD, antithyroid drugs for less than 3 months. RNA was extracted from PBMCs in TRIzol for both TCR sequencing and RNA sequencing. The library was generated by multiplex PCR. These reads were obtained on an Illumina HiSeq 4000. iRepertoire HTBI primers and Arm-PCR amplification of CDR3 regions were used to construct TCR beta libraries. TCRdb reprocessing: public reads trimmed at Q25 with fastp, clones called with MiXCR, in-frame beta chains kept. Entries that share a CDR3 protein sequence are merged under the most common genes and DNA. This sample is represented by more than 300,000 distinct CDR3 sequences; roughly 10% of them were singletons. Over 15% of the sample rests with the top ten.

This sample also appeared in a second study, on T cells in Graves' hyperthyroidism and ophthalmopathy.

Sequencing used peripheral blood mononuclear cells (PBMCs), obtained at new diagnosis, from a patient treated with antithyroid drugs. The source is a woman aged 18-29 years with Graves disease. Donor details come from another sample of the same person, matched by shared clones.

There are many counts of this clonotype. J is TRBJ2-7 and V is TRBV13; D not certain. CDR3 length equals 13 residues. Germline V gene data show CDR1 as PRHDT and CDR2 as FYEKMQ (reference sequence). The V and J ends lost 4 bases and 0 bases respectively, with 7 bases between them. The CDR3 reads CASSYGRSYEQYV. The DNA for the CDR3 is TGTGCCAGCAGCTACGGCCGCTCCTACGAGCAGTACGTC.

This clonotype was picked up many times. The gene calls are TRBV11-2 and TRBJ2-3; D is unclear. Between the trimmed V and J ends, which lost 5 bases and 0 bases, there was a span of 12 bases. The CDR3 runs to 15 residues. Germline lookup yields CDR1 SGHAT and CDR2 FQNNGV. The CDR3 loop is CASSPGLPSTDTQYF. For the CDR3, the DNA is TGTGCCAGCAGCCCTGGTCTACCTAGCACAGATACGCAGTATTTT.

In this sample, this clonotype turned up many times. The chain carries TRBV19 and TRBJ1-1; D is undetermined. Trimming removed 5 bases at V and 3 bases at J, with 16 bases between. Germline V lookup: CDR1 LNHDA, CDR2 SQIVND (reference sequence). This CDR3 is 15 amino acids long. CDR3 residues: CASSGPLKGYTEAFF. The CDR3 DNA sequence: TGTGCCAGTAGTGGGCCCTTGAAGGGCTACACTGAAGCTTTCTTT.

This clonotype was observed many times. CDR3 loop: CATSGQGNYGYTF. The CDR3 DNA is TGTGCCACCAGCGGACAGGGTAACTATGGCTACACCTTC. The chain has TRBV15 and TRBJ1-2, with 8 bases aligning to TRBD1. V trimming: 5 bases; J trimming: 1 base; junction bases outside the gene matches: 0. CDR1 LNHNV and CDR2 YYDKDF come from the germline V gene (reference sequence). This CDR3 contains 13 residues.

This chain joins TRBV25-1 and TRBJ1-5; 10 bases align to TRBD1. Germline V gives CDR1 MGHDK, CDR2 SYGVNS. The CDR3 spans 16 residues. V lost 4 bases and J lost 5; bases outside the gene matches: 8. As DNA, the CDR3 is TGTGCCAGCAGTGCCTGGGGGACAGGGGAGGATCAGCCCCAGCATTTT. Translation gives CASSAWGTGEDQPQHF.

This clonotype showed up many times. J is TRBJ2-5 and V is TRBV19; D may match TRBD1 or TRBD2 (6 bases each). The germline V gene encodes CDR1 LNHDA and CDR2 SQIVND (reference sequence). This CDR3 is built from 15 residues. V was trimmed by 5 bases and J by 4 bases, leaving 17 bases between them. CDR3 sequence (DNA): TGTGCCAGTAGTCGCCCGGGGGCGGTTGGAGAGACCCAGTACTTC. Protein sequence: CASSRPGAVGETQYF.

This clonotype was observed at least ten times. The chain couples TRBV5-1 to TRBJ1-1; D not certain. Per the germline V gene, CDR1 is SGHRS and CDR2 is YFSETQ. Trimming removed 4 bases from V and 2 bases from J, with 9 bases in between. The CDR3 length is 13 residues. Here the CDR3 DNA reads TGCGCCAGCAGCCTACGGTATAACACTGAAGCTTTCTTT. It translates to CASSLRYNTEAFF.

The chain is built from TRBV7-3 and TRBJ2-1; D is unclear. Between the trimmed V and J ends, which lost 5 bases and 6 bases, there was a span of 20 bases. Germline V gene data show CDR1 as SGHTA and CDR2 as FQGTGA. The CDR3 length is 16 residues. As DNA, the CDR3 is TGTGCCAGCAGCCCGGTGGGTCGTCCGGCCCCCAATGAGCAGTTCTTC. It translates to CASSPVGRPAPNEQFF.

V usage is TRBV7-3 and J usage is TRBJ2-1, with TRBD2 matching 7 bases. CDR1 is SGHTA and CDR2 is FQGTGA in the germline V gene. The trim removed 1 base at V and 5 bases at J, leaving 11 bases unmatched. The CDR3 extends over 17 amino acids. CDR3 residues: CASSLKWSSGPNNEQFF. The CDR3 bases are TGTGCCAGCAGCTTAAAGTGGTCTAGCGGACCGAACAATGAGCAGTTCTTC.

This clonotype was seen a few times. As DNA, the CDR3 is TGTGCCAGCAGCTTAGGCGTGGGGGTGGGAACCTACGAGCAGTACTTC. This translates into CASSLGVGVGTYEQYF. The chain combines TRBV7-2 with TRBJ2-7; tentatively, D is TRBD1 or TRBD2 (5 bases each). The CDR3 is made up of 16 amino acids. CDR1 is SGHTA and CDR2 is FQGNSA in the germline V gene. Between the trimmed V and J ends, which lost 1 base and 2 bases, there was a span of 15 bases.

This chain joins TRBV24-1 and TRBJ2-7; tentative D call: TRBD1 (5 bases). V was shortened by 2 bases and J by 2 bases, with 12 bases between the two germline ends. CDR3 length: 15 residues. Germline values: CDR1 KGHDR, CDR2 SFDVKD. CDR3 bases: TGTGCCACCAGTGATTCGAGACAGATAACCTACGAGCAGTACTTC. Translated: CATSDSRQITYEQYF.

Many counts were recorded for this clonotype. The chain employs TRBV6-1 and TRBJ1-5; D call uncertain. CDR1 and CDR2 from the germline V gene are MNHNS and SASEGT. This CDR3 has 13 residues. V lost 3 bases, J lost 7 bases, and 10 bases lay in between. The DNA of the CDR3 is TGTGCCAGCAGTGACCTAGAGGGACAGCCCCAGCATTTT. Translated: CASSDLEGQPQHF.

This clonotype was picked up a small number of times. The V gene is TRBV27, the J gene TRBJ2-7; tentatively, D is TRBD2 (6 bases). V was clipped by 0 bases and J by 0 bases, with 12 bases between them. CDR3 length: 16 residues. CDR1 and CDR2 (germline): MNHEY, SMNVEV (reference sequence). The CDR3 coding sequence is TGTGCCAGCAGTTTATCGCGGGACCTCAGCTCCTACGAGCAGTACGTC. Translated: CASSLSRDLSSYEQYV.

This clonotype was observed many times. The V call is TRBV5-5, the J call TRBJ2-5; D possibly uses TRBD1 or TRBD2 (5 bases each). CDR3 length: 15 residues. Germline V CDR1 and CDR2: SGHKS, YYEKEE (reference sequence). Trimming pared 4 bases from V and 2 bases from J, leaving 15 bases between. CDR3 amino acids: CASSPLPGPQETQYF. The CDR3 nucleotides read TGTGCCAGCAGCCCACTCCCGGGGCCACAAGAGACCCAGTACTTC.

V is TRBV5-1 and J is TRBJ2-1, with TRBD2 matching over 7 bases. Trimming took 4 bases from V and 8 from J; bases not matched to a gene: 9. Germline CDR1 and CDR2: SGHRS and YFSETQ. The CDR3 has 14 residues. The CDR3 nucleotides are TGCGCCAGCAGCCTACTATATCGGGGGGATGAGCAGTTCTTC. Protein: CASSLLYRGDEQFF.